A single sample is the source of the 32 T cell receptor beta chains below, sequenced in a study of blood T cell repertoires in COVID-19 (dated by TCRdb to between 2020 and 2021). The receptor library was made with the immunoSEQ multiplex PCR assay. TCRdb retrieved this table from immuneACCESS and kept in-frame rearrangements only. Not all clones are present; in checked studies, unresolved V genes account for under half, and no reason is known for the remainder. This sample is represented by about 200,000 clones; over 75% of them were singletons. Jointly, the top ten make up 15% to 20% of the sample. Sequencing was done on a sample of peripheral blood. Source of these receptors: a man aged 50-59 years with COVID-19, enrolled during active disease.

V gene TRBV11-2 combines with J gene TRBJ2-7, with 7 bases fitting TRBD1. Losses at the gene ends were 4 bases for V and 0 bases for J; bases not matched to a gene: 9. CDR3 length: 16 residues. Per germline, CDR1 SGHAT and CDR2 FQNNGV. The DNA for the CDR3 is TGTGCCAGCAGCTCATCGAGCCGGGACAGCTCCTACGAGCAGTACTTC. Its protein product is CASSSSSRDSSYEQYF. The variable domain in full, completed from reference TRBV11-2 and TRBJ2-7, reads EAGVAQSPRYKIIEKRQSVAFWCNPISGHATLYWYQQILGQGPKLLIQFQNNGVVDDSQLPKDRFSAERLKGVDSTLKIQPAKLEDSAVYLCASSSSSRDSSYEQYFGPGTRLTVT.

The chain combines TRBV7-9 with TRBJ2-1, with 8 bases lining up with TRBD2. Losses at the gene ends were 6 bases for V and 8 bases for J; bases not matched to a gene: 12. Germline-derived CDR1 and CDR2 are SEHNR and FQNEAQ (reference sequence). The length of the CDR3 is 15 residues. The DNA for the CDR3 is TGTGCCAGCAGAAAGAACCGGGGGGGCGTCCATGAGCAGTTCTTC. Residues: CASRKNRGGVHEQFF.

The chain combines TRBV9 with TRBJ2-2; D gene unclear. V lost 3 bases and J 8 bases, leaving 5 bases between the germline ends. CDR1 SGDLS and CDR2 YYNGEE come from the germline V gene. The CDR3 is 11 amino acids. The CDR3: CASSAGGELFF. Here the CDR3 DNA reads TGTGCCAGCAGCGCAGGTGGGGAGCTGTTTTTT. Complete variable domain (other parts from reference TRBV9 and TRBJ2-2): DSGVTQTPKHLITATGQRVTLRCSPRSGDLSVYWYQQSLDQGLQFLIQYYNGEERAKGNILERFSAQQFPDLHSELNLSSLELGDSALYFCASSAGGELFFGEGSRLTVL.

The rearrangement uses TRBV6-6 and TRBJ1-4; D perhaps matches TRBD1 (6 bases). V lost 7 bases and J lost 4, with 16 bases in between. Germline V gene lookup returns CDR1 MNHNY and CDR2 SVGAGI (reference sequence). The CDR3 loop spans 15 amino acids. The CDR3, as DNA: TGTGCCAGCACCTTTGGGGGCTGGGGTAATGAAAAACTGTTTTTT. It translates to CASTFGGWGNEKLFF.

CDR3 in DNA: TGCAGCGTTGAATGGGAGTATCGGAATGAGCAGTTCTTC. Translating it yields CSVEWEYRNEQFF. The chain joins TRBV29-1 to TRBJ2-1, with D possibly matching TRBD2 (5 bases). V shed 2 bases and J shed 7 bases, with 12 bases lying between them. The CDR3 is 13 residues long. Per germline, CDR1 SQVTM and CDR2 ANQGSEA.

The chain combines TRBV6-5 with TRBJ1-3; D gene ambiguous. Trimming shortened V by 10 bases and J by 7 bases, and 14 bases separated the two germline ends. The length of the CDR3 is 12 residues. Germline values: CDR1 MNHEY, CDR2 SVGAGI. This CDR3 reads CATGQAGNTIYF. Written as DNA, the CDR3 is TGTGCCACCGGCCAGGCGGGGAACACCATATATTTT.

CDR3 residues: CASSELSVRATEAFF. The CDR3 DNA reads as TGTGCCAGCAGTGAATTGTCCGTGAGGGCCACTGAAGCTTTCTTT. The chain uses TRBV25-1 and TRBJ1-1; D remains ambiguous. In germline, CDR1 is MGHDK, CDR2 SYGVNS. This CDR3 has 15 residues. Trimming shortened V by 1 base and J by 4 bases, and 13 bases separated the two germline ends.

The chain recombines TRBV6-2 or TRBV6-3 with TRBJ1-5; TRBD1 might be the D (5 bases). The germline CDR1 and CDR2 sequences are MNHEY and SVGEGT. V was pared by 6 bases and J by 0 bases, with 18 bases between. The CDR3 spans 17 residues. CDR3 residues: CASSQPWDLTSNQPQHF. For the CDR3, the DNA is TGTGCCAGCAGCCAACCCTGGGACTTGACTAGCAATCAGCCCCAGCATTTT.

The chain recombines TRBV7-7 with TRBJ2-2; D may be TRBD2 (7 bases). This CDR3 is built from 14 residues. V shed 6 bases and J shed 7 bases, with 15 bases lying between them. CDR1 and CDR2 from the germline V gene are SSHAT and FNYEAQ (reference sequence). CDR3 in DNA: TGTGCCAGCAGTACCCGGGGGGCCGTCGGGGAGCTGTTTTTT. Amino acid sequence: CASSTRGAVGELFF.

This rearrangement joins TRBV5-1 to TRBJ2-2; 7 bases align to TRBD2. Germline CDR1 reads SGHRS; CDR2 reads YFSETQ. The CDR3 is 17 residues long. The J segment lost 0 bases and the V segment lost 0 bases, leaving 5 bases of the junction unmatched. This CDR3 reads CASSLAVGGTNTGELFF. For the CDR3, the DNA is TGCGCCAGCAGCTTGGCCGTCGGGGGGACGAACACCGGGGAGCTGTTTTTT. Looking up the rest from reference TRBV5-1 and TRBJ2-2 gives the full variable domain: KAGVTQTPRYLIKTRGQQVTLSCSPISGHRSVSWYQQTPGQGLQFLFEYFSETQRNKGNFPGRFSGRQFSNSRSEMNVSTLELGDSALYLCASSLAVGGTNTGELFFGEGSRLTVL.

The CDR3 loop is CASSPLGQGDSGYTF. The CDR3, as DNA: TGTGCCAGCAGCCCCCTGGGACAGGGCGACTCTGGCTACACCTTC. The rearrangement joins TRBV5-5 to TRBJ1-2; 9 bases are a match to TRBD1. V shed 4 bases and J 7 bases; nucleotides not matched to a gene: 11. Germline V gene data show CDR1 as SGHKS and CDR2 as YYEKEE (reference sequence). This CDR3 region has 15 residues.

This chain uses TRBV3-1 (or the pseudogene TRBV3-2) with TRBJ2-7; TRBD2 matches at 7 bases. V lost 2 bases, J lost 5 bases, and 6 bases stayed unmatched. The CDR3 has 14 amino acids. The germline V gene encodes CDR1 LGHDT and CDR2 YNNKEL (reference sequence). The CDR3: CASSQTGTINEQYF. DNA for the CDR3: TGTGCCAGCAGCCAAACCGGGACTATAAACGAGCAGTACTTC.

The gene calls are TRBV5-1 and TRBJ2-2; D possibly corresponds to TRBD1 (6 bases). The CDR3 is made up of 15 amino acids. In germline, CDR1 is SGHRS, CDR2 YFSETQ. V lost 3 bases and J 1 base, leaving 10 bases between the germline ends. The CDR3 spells CASSSGQQNTGELFF. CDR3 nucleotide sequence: TGCGCCAGCAGCTCGGGACAACAGAACACCGGGGAGCTGTTTTTT.

The DNA for the CDR3 is TGTGCCGGACAGCGGGACGGTACCTACGAGCAGTACTTC. The encoded protein is CAGQRDGTYEQYF. The chain combines TRBV2 with TRBJ2-7; a weak D match, TRBD2 (7 bases). The CDR3 is 13 residues long. Germline V lookup: CDR1 SNHLY, CDR2 FYNNEI. V was clipped by 11 bases and J by 2 bases, with 16 bases between them.

CDR3 DNA: TGTGCCATCACCGCCGACCGGGACAGGGCCCAAGAGACCCAGTACTTC. This encodes CAITADRDRAQETQYF. V usage is TRBV10-3 and J usage is TRBJ2-5, with TRBD1 matching over 9 bases. The trim removed 7 bases at V and 1 base at J, leaving 10 bases unmatched. The CDR3 runs 16 residues. Germline assignment: CDR1 ENHRY and CDR2 SYGVKD.

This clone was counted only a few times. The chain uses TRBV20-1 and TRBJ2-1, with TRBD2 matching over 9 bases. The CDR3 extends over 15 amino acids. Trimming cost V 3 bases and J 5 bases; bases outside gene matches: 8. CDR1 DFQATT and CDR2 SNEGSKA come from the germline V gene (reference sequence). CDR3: CSASTGREGNNEQFF. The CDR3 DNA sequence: TGCAGTGCTAGTACTGGGCGGGAGGGAAACAATGAGCAGTTCTTC.

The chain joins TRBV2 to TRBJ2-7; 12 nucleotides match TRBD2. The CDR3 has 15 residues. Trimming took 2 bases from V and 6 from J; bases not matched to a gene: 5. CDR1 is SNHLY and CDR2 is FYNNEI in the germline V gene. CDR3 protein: CASSELAGGTAEQYF. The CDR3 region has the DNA TGTGCCAGCAGTGAACTAGCGGGAGGGACTGCCGAGCAGTACTTC.

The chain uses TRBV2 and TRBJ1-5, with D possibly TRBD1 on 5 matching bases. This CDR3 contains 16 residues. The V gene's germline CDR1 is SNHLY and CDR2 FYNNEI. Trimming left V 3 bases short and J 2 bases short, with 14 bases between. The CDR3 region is CASSEAGSGGNQPQHF. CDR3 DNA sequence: TGTGCCAGCAGTGAGGCAGGGTCAGGCGGCAATCAGCCCCAGCATTTT.

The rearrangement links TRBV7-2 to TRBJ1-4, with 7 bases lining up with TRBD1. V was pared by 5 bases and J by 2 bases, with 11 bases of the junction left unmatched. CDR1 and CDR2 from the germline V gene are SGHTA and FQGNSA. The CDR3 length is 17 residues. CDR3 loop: CASSPPPQGLTNEKLFF. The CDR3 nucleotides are TGTGCCAGCAGCCCGCCCCCACAGGGGTTGACTAATGAAAAACTGTTTTTT.

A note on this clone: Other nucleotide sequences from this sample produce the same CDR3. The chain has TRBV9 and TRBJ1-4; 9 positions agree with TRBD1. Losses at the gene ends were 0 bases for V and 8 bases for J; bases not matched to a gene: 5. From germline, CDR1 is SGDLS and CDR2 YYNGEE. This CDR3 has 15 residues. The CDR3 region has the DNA TGTGCCAGCAGCGTAGGGGGGACAGGGCGAGAAAAACTGTTTTTT. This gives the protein CASSVGGTGREKLFF.

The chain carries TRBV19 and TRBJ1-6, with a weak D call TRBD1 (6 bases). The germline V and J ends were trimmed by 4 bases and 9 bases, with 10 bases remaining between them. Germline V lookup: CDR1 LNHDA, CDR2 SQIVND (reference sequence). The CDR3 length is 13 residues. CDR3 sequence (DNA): TGTGCCAGTAGTACGGCCAGGGGTTCACCCCTCCACTTT. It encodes CASSTARGSPLHF. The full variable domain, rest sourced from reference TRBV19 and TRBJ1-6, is DGGITQSPKYLFRKEGQNVTLSCEQNLNHDAMYWYRQDPGQGLRLIYYSQIVNDFQKGDIAEGYSVSREKKESFPLTVTSAQKNPTAFYLCASSTARGSPLHFGNGTRLTVT.

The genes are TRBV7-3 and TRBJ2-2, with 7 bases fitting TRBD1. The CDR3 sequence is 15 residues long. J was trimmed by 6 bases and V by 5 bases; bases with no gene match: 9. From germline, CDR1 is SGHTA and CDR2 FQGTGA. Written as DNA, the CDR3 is TGTGCCAGCAGCAACCAAGGGGGCGCGTCCGGGGAGCTGTTTTTT. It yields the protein CASSNQGGASGELFF.

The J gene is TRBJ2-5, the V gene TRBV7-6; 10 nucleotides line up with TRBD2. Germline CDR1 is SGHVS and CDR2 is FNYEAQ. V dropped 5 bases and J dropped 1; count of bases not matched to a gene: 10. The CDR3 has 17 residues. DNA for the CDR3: TGTGCCAGCAGCCTAGGGGCTAGCGGGGGAAGCCAAGAGACCCAGTACTTC. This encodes CASSLGASGGSQETQYF.

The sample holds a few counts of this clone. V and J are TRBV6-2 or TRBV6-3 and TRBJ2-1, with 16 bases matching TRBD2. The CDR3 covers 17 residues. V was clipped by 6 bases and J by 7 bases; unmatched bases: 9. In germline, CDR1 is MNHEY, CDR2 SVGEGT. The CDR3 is CASSPGTSGGAGNEQFF. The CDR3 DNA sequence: TGTGCCAGCAGCCCTGGGACTAGCGGGGGGGCTGGTAATGAGCAGTTCTTC.

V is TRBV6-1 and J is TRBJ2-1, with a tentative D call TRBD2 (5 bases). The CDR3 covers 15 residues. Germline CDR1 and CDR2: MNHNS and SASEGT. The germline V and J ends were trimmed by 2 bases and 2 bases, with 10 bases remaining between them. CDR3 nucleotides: TGTGCCAGCAGTGAAACCAGCGGCACCTACAATGAGCAGTTCTTC. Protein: CASSETSGTYNEQFF.

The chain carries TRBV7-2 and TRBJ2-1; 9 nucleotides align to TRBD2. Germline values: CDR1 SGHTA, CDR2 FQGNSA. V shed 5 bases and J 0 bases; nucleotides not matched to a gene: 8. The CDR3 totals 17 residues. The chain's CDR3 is CASSRSGSWSSYNEQFF. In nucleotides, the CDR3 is TGTGCCAGCAGCCGTAGCGGGAGTTGGAGCTCCTACAATGAGCAGTTCTTC.

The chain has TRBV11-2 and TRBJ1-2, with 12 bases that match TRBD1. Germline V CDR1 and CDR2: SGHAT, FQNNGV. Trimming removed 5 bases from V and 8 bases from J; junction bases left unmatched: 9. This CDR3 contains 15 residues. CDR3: CASSAGTGGRGGYTF. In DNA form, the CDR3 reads TGTGCCAGCAGCGCGGGGACAGGGGGCCGCGGGGGCTACACCTTC.

The CDR3 here is CASGFSGSNQPQHF. Here the CDR3 DNA reads TGTGCTAGTGGTTTCTCAGGATCTAATCAGCCCCAGCATTTT. The chain links TRBV12-5 to TRBJ1-5; D remains ambiguous. The CDR3 runs 14 residues. With 3 bases removed from V and 4 bases from J, the gap between germline ends came to 10 bases. Looked up from germline, CDR1 is LGHNT and CDR2 is FRNRAP.

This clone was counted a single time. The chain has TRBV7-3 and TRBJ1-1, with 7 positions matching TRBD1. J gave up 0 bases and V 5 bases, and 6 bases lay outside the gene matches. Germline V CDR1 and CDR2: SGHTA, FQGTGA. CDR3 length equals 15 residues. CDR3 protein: CASSEGQLMNTEAFF. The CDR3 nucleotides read TGTGCCAGCAGCGAGGGACAGCTTATGAACACTGAAGCTTTCTTT.

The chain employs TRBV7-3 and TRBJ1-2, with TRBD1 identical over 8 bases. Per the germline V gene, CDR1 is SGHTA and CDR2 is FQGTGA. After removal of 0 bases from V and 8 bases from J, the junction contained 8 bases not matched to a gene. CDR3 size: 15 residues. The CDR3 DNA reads TGTGCCAGCAGCTTAACCCCGGACAGGGAGAGCGGCTACACCTTC. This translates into CASSLTPDRESGYTF.

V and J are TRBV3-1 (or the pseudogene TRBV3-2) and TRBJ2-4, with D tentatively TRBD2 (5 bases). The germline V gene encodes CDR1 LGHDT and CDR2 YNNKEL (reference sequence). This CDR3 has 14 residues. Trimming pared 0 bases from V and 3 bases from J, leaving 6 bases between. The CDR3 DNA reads TGTGCCAGCAGCCAAGAGGCGGGCAAAAACATTCAGTACTTC. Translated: CASSQEAGKNIQYF.

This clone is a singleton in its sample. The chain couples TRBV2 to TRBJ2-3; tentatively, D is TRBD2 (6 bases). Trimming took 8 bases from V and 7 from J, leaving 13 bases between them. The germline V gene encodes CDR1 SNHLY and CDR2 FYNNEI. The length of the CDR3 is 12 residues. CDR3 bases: TGTGCCAGCCCCGGGAGTACGAATACGCAGTATTTT. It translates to CASPGSTNTQYF.